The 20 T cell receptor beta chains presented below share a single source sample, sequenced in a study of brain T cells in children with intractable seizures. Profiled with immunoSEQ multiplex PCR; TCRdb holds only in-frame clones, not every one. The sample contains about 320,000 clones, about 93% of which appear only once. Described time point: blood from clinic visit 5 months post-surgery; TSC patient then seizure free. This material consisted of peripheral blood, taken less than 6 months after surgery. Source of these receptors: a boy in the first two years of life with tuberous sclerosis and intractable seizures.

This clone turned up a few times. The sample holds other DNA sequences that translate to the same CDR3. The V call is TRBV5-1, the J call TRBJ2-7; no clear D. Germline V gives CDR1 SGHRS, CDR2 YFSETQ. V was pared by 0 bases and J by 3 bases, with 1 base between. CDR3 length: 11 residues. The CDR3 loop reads CASSLGYEQYF. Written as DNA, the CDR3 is TGCGCCAGCAGCTTGGGCTACGAGCAGTACTTC. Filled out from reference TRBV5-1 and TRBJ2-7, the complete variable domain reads KAGVTQTPRYLIKTRGQQVTLSCSPISGHRSVSWYQQTPGQGLQFLFEYFSETQRNKGNFPGRFSGRQFSNSRSEMNVSTLELGDSALYLCASSLGYEQYFGPGTRLTVT.

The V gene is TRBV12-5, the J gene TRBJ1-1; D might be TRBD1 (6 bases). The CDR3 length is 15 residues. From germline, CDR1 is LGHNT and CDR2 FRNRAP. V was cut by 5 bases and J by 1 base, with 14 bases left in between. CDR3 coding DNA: TGTGCTAGTGGTACCTCCGGGACACAGAACACTGAAGCTTTCTTT. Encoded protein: CASGTSGTQNTEAFF.

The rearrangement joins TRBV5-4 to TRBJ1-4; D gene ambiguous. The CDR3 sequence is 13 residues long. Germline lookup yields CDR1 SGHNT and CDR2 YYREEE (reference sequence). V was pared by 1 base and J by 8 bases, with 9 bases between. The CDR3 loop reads CASSLNSGEKLFF. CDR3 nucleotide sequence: TGTGCCAGCAGCTTGAATTCGGGAGAAAAACTGTTTTTT.

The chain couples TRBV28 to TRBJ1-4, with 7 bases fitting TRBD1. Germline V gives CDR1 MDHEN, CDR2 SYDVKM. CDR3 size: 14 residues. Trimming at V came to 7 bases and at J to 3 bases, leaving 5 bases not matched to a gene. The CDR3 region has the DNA TGTGCCAGCATCCAGGGGGGTCCTAATGAAAAACTGTTTTTT. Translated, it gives CASIQGGPNEKLFF.

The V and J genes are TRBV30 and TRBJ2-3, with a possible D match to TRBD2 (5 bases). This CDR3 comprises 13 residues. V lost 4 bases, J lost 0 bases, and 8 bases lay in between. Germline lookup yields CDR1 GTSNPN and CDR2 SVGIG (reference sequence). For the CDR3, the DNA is TGTGCCTGGAATCGGGGAAGCACAGATACGCAGTATTTT. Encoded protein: CAWNRGSTDTQYF.

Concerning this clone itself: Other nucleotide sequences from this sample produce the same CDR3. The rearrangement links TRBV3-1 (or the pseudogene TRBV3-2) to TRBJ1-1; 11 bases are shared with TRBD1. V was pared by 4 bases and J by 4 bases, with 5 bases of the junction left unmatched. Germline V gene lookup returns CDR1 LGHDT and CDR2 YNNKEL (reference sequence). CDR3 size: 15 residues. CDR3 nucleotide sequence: TGTGCCAGCAGCCCAGGGGACAGGGGGAGCACTGAAGCTTTCTTT. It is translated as CASSPGDRGSTEAFF.

The CDR3 nucleotides read TGTGCCACCTCGACAGGGAGGGACACTGAAGCTTTCTTT. Amino acids: CATSTGRDTEAFF. The chain carries TRBV24-1 and TRBJ1-1; TRBD1 matches at 7 bases. The germline V gene has CDR1 KGHDR and CDR2 SFDVKD. The length of the CDR3 is 13 residues. V lost 9 bases and J lost 3; bases outside the gene matches: 6.

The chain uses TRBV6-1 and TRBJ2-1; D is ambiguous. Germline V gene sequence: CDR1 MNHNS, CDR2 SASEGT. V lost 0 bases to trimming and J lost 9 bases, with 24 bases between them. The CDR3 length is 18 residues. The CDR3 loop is CASSEAPSNVSPSPEQFF. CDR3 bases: TGTGCCAGCAGTGAAGCTCCTTCGAATGTGTCCCCCTCGCCTGAGCAGTTCTTC.

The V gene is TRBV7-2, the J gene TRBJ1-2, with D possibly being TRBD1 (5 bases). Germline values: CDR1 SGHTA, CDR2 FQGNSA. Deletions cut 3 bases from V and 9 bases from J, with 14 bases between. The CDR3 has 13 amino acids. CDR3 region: CASSLGDLLSYTF. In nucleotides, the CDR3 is TGTGCCAGCAGCTTGGGGGACCTATTGAGCTACACCTTC.

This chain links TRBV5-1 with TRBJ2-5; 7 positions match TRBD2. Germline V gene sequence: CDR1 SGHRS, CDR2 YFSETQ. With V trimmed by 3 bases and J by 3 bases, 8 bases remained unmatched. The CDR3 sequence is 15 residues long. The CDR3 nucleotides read TGCGCCAGCAGCTCCCAGGCTAGCGGCGAAGAGACCCAGTACTTC. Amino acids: CASSSQASGEETQYF.

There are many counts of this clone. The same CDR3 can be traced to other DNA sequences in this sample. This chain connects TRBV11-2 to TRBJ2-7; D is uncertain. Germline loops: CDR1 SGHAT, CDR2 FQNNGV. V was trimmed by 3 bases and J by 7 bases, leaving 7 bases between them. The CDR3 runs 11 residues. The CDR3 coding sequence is TGTGCCAGCAGCTTTCGCCGGGAGCAGTACTTC. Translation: CASSFRREQYF.

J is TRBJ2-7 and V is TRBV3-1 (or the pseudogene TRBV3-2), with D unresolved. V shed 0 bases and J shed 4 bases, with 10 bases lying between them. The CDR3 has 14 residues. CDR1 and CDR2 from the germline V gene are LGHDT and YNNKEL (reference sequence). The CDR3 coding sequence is TGTGCCAGCAGCCAAGATCCCCGAAGTTACGAGCAGTACTTC. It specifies CASSQDPRSYEQYF.

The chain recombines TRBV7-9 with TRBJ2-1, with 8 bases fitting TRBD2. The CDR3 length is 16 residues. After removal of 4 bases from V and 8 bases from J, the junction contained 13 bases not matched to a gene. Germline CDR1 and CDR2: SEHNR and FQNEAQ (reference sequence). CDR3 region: CASSSPGGATIDEQFF. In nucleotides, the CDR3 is TGTGCCAGCAGCTCCCCCGGGGGGGCTACAATCGATGAGCAGTTCTTC.

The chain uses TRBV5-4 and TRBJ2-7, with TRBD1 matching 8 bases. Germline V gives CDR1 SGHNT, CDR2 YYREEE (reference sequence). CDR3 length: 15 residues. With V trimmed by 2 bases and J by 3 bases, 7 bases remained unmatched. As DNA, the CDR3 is TGTGCCAGCAGCTTAAGACATACAGGGGGCTACGAGCAGTACTTC. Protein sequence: CASSLRHTGGYEQYF.

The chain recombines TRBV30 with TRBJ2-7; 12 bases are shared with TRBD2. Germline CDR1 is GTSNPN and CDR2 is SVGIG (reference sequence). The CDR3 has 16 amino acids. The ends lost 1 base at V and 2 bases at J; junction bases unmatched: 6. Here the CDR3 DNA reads TGTGCCTGGAGTGCCCTGACTAGCGGGGGCCCCTACGAGCAGTACTTC. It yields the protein CAWSALTSGGPYEQYF.

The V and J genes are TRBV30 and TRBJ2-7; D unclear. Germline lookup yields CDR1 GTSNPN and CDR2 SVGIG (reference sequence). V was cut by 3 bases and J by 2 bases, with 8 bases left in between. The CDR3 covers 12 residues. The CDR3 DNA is TGTGCCTGGAGAGAGGTTCCCTACGAGCAGTACTTC. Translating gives CAWREVPYEQYF.

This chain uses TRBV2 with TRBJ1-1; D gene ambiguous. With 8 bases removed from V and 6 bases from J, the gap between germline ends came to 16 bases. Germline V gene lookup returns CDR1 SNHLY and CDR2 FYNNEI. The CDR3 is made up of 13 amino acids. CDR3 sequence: CASSEGPYAEAFF. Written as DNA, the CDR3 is TGTGCCAGCTCTGAAGGGCCGTACGCTGAAGCTTTCTTT.

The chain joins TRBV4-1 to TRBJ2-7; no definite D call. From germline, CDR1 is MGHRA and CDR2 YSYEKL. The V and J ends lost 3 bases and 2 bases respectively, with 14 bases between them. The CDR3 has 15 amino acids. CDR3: CASSHKMTVTYEQYF. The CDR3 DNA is TGCGCCAGCAGCCATAAGATGACGGTTACCTACGAGCAGTACTTC.

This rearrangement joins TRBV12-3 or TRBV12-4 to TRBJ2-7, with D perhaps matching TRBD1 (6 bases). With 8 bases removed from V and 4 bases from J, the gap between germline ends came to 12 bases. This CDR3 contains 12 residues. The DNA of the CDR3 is TGTGCCAGCCTAGAAAGGGGGTACGAGCAGTACTTC. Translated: CASLERGYEQYF.

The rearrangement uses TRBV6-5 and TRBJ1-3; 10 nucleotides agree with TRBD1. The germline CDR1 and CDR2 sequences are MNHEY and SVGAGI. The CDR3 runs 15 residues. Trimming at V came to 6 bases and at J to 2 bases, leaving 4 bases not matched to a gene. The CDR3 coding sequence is TGTGCCAGCAGGGGGGACAGGGGTCCTGGAAACACCATATATTTT. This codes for CASRGDRGPGNTIYF.